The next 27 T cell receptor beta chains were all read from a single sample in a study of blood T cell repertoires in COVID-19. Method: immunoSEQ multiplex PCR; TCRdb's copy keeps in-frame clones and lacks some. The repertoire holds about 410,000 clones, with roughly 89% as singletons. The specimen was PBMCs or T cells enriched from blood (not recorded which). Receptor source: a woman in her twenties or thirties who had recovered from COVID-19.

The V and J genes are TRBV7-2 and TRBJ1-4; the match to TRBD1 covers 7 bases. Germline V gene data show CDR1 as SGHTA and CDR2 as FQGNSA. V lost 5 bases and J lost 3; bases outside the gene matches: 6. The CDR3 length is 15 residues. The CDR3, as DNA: TGTGCCAGCAGCAAGGACAGGAGCGCTAATGAAAAACTGTTTTTT. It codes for CASSKDRSANEKLFF.

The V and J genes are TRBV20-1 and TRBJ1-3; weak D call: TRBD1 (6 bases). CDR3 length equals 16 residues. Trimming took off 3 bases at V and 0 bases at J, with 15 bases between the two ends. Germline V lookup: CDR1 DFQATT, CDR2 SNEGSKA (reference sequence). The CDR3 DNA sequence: TGCAGTGCTAGTTACAGGGAGGGCGTCTCTGGAAACACCATATATTTT. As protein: CSASYREGVSGNTIYF.

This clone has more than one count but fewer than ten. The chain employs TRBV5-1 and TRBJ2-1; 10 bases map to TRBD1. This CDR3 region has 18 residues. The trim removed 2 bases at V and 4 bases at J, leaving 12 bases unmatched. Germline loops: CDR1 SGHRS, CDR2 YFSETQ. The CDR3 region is CASSFGQGVSRVYNEQFF. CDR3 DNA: TGCGCCAGCAGCTTTGGACAGGGGGTCTCTCGGGTTTACAATGAGCAGTTCTTC.

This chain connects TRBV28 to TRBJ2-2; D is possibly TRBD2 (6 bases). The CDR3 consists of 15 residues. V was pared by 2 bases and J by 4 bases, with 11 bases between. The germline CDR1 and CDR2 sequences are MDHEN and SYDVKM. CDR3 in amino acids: CASSLTSGLTGELFF. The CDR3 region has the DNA TGTGCCAGCAGTTTAACGAGCGGGCTCACCGGGGAGCTGTTTTTT. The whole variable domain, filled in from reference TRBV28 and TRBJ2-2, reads DVKVTQSSRYLVKRTGEKVFLECVQDMDHENMFWYRQDPGLGLRLIYFSYDVKMKEKGDIPEGYSVSREKKERFSLILESASTNQTSMYLCASSLTSGLTGELFFGEGSRLTVL.

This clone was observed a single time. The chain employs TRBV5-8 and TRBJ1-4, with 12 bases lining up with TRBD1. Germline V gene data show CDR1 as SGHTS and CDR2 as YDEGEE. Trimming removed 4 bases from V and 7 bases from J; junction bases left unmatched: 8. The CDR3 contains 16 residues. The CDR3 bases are TGTGCCAGCAGCGCCGGGACAGGGGGCTTCAGTGAAAAACTGTTTTTT. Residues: CASSAGTGGFSEKLFF.

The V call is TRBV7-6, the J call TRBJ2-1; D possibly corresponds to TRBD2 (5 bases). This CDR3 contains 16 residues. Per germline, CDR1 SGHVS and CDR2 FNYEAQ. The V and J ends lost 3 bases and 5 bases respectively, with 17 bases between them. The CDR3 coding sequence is TGTGCCAGCAGCTTGAGCGGCAGGAGAGTTCACAATGAGCAGTTCTTC. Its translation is CASSLSGRRVHNEQFF.

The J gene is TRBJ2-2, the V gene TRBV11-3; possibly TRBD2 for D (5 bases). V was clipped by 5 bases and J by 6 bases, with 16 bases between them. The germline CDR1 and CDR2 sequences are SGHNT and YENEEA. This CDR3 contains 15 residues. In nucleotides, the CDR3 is TGTGCCAGCAGCCTCGGAGGAGCTCCGGCCGGGGAGCTGTTTTTT. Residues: CASSLGGAPAGELFF.

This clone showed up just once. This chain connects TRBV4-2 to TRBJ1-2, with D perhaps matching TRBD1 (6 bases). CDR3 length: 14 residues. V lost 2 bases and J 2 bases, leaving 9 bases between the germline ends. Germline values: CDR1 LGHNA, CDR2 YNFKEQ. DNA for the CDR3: TGTGCCAGCAGCCAACTGGACAGAAACTATGGCTACACCTTC. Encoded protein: CASSQLDRNYGYTF.

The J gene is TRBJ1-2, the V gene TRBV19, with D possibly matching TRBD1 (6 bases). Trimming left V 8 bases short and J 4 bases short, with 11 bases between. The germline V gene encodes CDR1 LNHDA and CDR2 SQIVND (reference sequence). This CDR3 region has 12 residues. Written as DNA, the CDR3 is TGTGCCAGTTTACAGGGTACCTATGGCTACACCTTC. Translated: CASLQGTYGYTF.

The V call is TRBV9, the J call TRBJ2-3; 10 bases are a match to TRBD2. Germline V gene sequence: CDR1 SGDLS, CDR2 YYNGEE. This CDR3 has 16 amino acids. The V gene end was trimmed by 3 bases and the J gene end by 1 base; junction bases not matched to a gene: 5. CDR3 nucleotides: TGTGCCAGCAGCGGTCGAGCGGGGGGGCGCACAGATACGCAGTATTTT. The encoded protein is CASSGRAGGRTDTQYF.

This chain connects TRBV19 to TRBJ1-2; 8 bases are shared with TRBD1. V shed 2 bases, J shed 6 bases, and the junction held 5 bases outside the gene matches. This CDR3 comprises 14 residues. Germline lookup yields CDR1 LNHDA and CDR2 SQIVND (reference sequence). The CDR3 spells CASSIQRTGNGYTF. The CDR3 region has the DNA TGTGCCAGTAGTATACAAAGGACAGGGAATGGCTACACCTTC.

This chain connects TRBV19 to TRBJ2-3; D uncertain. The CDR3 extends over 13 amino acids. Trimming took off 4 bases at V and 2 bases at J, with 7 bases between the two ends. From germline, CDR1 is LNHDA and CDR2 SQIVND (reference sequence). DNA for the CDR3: TGTGCCAGTAGTAACTTAGACACAGATACGCAGTATTTT. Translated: CASSNLDTDTQYF.

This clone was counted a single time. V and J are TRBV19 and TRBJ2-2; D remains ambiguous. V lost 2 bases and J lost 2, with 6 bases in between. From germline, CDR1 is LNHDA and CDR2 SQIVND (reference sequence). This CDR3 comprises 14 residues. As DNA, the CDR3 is TGTGCCAGTAGTATAAACAGAAACACCGGGGAGCTGTTTTTT. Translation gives CASSINRNTGELFF.

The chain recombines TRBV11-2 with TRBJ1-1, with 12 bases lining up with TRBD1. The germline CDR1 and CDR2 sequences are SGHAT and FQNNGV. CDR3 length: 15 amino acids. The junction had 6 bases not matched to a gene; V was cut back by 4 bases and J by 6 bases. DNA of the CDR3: TGTGCCAGCAGCTGGGACAGGGGGCGTTCATCTGAAGCTTTCTTT. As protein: CASSWDRGRSSEAFF.

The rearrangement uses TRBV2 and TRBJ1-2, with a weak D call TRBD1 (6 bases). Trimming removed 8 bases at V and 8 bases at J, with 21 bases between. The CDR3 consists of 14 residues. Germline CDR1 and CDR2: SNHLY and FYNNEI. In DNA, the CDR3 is TGTGCCAGCCAGGAACTGACAGGCTTCGCGGGCTACACCTTC. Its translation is CASQELTGFAGYTF. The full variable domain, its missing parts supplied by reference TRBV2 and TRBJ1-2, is EPEVTQTPSHQVTQMGQEVILRCVPISNHLYFYWYRQILGQKVEFLVSFYNNEISEKSEIFDDQFSVERPDGSNFTLKIRSTKLEDSAMYFCASQELTGFAGYTFGSGTRLTVV.

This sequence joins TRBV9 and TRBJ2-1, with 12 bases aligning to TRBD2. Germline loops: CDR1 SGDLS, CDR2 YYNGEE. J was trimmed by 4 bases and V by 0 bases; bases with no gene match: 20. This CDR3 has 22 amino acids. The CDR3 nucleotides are TGTGCCAGCAGCGTAGGGGTGATTCGGTCCGGGACTAGCGGGTATAGATACAATGAGCAGTTCTTC. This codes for CASSVGVIRSGTSGYRYNEQFF.

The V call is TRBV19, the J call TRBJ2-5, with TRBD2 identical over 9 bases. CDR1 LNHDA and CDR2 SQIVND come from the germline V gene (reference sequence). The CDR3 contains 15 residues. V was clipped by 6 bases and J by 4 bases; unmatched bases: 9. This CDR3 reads CASREAGGPGETQYF. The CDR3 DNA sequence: TGTGCCAGTAGAGAGGCGGGAGGGCCGGGAGAGACCCAGTACTTC.

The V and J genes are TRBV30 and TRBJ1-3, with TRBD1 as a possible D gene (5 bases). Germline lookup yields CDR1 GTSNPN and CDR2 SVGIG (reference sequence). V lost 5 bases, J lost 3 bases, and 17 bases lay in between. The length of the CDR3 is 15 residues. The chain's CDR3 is CAWPSPGTLGNTIYF. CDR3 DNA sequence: TGTGCCTGGCCCTCCCCAGGGACTCTTGGAAACACCATATATTTT. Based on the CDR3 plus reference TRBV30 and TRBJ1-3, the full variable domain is SQTIHQWPATLVQPVGSPLSLECTVEGTSNPNLYWYRQAAGRGLQLLFYSVGIGQISSEVPQNLSASRPQDRQFILSSKKLLLSDSGFYLCAWPSPGTLGNTIYFGEGSWLTVV.

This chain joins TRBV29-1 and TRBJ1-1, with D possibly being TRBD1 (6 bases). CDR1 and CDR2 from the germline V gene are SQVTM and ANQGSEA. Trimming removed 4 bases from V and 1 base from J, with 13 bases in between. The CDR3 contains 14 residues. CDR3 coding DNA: TGCAGCGTTGCCGGGACACAGGAGAACACTGAAGCTTTCTTT. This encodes CSVAGTQENTEAFF.

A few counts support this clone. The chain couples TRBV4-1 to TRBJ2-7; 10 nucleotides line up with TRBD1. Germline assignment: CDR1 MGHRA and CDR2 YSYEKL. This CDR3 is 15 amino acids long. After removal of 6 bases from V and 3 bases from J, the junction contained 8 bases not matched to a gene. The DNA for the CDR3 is TGCGCCAGCAGTAGGACCGGGACAGGGGACTACGAGCAGTACTTC. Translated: CASSRTGTGDYEQYF.

The CDR3 loop reads CASCPGTDNEKLFF. The CDR3, as DNA: TGTGCCAGCTGTCCTGGGACAGATAATGAAAAACTGTTTTTT. The rearrangement links TRBV3-1 (or the pseudogene TRBV3-2) to TRBJ1-4; TRBD1 agrees at 7 bases. The junction had 7 bases not matched to a gene; V was cut back by 8 bases and J by 4 bases. The germline gives CDR1 LGHDT, CDR2 YNNKEL (reference sequence). The CDR3 length is 14 residues.

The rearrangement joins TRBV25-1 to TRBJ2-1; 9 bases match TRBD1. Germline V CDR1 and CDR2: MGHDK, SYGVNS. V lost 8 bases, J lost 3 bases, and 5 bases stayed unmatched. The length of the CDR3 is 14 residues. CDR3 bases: TGTGCCAGCGCCGGGACAGGGAACTACAATGAGCAGTTCTTC. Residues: CASAGTGNYNEQFF.

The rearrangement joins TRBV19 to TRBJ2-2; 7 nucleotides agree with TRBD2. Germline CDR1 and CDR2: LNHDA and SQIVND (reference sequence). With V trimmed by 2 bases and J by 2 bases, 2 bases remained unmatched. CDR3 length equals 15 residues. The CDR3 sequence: CASSITSVNTGELFF. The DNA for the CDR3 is TGTGCCAGTAGTATAACTAGCGTCAACACCGGGGAGCTGTTTTTT.

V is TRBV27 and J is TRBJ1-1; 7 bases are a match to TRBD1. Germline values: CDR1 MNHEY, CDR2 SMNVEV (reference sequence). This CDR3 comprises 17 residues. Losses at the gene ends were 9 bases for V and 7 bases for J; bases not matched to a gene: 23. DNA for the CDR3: TGTGCCAGAAAAGTCAACCCCACCTACAGGGGATTTAGTGAAGCTTTCTTT. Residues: CARKVNPTYRGFSEAFF.

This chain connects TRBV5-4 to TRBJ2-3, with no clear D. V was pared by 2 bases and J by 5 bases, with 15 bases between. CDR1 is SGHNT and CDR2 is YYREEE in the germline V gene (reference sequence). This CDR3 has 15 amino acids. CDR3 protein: CASSLPASGVDTQYF. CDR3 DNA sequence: TGTGCCAGCAGCTTACCAGCGTCTGGTGTAGATACGCAGTATTTT.

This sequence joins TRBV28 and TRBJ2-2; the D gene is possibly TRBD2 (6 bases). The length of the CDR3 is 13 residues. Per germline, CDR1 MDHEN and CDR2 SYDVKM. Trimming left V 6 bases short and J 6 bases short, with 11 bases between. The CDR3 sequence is CASRSAGPGELFF. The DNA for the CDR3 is TGTGCCAGCAGATCCGCGGGACCCGGGGAGCTGTTTTTT. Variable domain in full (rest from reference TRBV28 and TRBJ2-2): DVKVTQSSRYLVKRTGEKVFLECVQDMDHENMFWYRQDPGLGLRLIYFSYDVKMKEKGDIPEGYSVSREKKERFSLILESASTNQTSMYLCASRSAGPGELFFGEGSRLTVL.

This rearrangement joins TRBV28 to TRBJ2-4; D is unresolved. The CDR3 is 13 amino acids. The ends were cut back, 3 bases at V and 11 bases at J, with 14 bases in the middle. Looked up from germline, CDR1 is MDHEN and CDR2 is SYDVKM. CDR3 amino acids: CASSLGDNSLQYF. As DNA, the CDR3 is TGTGCCAGCAGTTTGGGTGACAATAGTCTTCAGTACTTC.